What follows are 4 T cell receptor beta chains derived from one specimen sequenced in a study of molecular identifiers for immune sequencing clone quantification. Each CDR3 protein gets one entry after TCRdb re-called the PCR reads with MiXCR. The sample yields about 640,000 distinct CDR3 sequences, less than 20% seen once. The sequenced sample was naive CD8+ T cells from blood, with Jurkat cell RNA spiked in. This sample's subset: FACS-sorted CD8+CD4-CCR7+CD45RA+ naive T cells. The receptors were sampled from a human donor in good health. Some libraries in this study had Jurkat cell RNA spiked in.

In its sample, this clonotype was seen a few times. The chain links TRBV6-6 to TRBJ2-3, with 9 bases aligning to TRBD2. This CDR3 spans 18 amino acids. The V gene's germline CDR1 is MNHNY and CDR2 SVGAGI (reference sequence). The V and J ends lost 4 bases and 4 bases, in that order; junction bases with no gene match: 15. This chain's CDR3 is CASSWDPWAGGPADTQYF. As DNA, the CDR3 is TGTGCCAGCAGTTGGGACCCTTGGGCGGGGGGGCCCGCAGATACGCAGTATTTT.

Ten or more counts support this clonotype. This rearrangement joins TRBV28 to TRBJ2-1, with TRBD1 matching 7 bases. Germline V gene lookup returns CDR1 MDHEN and CDR2 SYDVKM. CDR3 length: 17 residues. After removal of 5 bases from V and 8 bases from J, the junction contained 18 bases not matched to a gene. The DNA of the CDR3 is TGTGCCAGCAGTCCCCCCGGGACAGTTCCTCCTACCGATGAGCAGTTCTTC. Its translation: CASSPPGTVPPTDEQFF.

The chain couples TRBV15 to TRBJ2-5; D is perhaps TRBD2 (5 bases). Trimming removed 4 bases at V and 2 bases at J, with 17 bases between. The CDR3 is made up of 16 amino acids. From germline, CDR1 is LNHNV and CDR2 YYDKDF (reference sequence). The CDR3, as DNA: TGTGCCACCAGCATTTCCGGGATCGGAGGACAAGAGACCCAGTACTTC. Its protein product is CATSISGIGGQETQYF.

This clonotype was counted a few times. This rearrangement joins TRBV30 to TRBJ2-5; 7 positions match TRBD2. Germline V gene lookup returns CDR1 GTSNPN and CDR2 SVGIG (reference sequence). V shed 5 bases, J shed 3 bases, and the junction held 12 bases outside the gene matches. The CDR3 length is 15 residues. CDR3 amino acids: CAWSDRGLTEETQYF. CDR3 in DNA: TGTGCCTGGTCCGACCGGGGACTAACTGAAGAGACCCAGTACTTC.